Listed below are T cell receptor beta chains from one sample, sequenced in a study of CD8 T cells in Susac syndrome. In TCRdb, the immunoSEQ multiplex PCR reads were re-called with MiXCR into one record per CDR3 protein. The sample records approximately 190,000 distinct CDR3 sequences, 85% to 95% being singletons. Sequencing was done on a sample of CD8+ T cells from PBMCs. The receptors here all came from a human donor with Susac syndrome. Both conserved end residues are part of each CDR3. Each record gives: D gene, V gene, J gene, clone size, CDR3 protein, CDR3 DNA. D genes are given only for firm matches. The listing skips clone size in some rows; elsewhere it reads once, few, many or a size class.

.	TRBV2	TRBJ2-7	.	CASLAEGIPSYEQYF	TGTGCCAGCCTCGCGGAGGGAATCCCCTCCTACGAGCAGTACTTC
.	TRBV29-1	TRBJ2-7	.	CSVVGGPGYEQYF	TGCAGCGTTGTTGGGGGGCCGGGGTACGAGCAGTACTTC
.	TRBV11-2	TRBJ1-2	.	CASSRESSFSYGYTF	TGTGCCAGCAGCCGGGAAAGTTCGTTCTCGTATGGCTACACCTTC
.	TRBV18	TRBJ2-1	.	CASSGGASSYNEQFF	TGTGCCAGCTCGGGCGGGGCGAGCTCCTACAATGAGCAGTTCTTC
.	TRBV20-1	TRBJ2-1	.	CSARSNGGQSSYNEQFF	TGCAGTGCTAGATCCAACGGGGGACAGAGCTCCTACAATGAGCAGTTCTTC
.	TRBV5-6	TRBJ2-3	once	CASSLGLSAGDTQYF	TGTGCCAGCAGCTTGGGCCTTTCAGCCGGAGATACGCAGTATTTT
.	TRBV19	TRBJ2-7	.	CASSIGGSEQYF	TGTGCCAGTAGTATTGGAGGGTCCGAGCAGTACTTC
TRBD1	TRBV2	TRBJ2-1	.	CASSGTDYNEQFF	TGTGCCAGCAGCGGGACAGATTACAATGAGCAGTTCTTC
TRBD1	TRBV5-1	TRBJ1-1	.	CASSPDGTGSTEAFF	TGCGCCAGCAGCCCGGACGGGACAGGAAGCACTGAAGCTTTCTTT
.	TRBV14	TRBJ1-5	.	CASSQGGQPQHF	TGTGCCAGCAGCCAGGGTGGGCAGCCCCAGCATTTT
.	TRBV30	TRBJ1-2	.	CAWSQGSGGYTF	TGTGCCTGGAGTCAAGGGTCCGGGGGCTACACCTTC
TRBD1	TRBV29-1	TRBJ1-1	.	CSVDPGQGKDTEAFF	TGCAGCGTTGACCCGGGACAGGGGAAGGACACTGAAGCTTTCTTT
.	TRBV6-1	TRBJ2-5	.	CASSPLDNFQETQYF	TGTGCCAGCAGTCCTCTGGACAACTTCCAAGAGACCCAGTACTTC
.	TRBV5-6	TRBJ1-1	.	CASSLLDSFHTEAFF	TGTGCCAGCAGCCTTCTGGACAGTTTTCACACTGAAGCTTTCTTT
TRBD2	TRBV5-5	TRBJ2-5	.	CASSFEGGETQYF	TGTGCCAGCAGCTTTGAGGGAGGGGAGACCCAGTACTTC
.	TRBV21-1	TRBJ1-1	.	CASSITLQVNTEAFF	TGTGCCAGCAGCATAACCCTACAGGTAAACACTGAAGCTTTCTTT
.	TRBV30	TRBJ1-1	.	CAWTPKGKDTEAFF	TGTGCCTGGACCCCAAAAGGGAAAGACACTGAAGCTTTCTTT
.	TRBV24-1	TRBJ2-1	.	CATSLGSWDEQFF	TGTGCCACCAGTTTGGGTTCGTGGGATGAGCAGTTCTTC
.	TRBV5-1	TRBJ2-5	.	CASSLPIQETQYF	TGCGCCAGCAGCTTACCTATCCAAGAGACCCAGTACTTC
TRBD2	TRBV20-1	TRBJ2-3	.	CSASRAGGTDTQYF	TGCAGTGCCAGCAGGGCGGGAGGCACAGATACGCAGTATTTT
.	TRBV12-3/TRBV12-4	TRBJ1-2	.	CASSGTVYGYTF	TGTGCCAGCAGCGGGACCGTCTATGGCTACACCTTC
.	TRBV14	TRBJ2-7	.	CASRGGGSYEQYF	TGTGCCAGCAGGGGAGGGGGCTCCTACGAGCAGTACTTC
.	TRBV28	TRBJ1-1	once	CASRLVAGIAEAFF	TGTGCCAGCAGGCTTGTAGCAGGGATCGCTGAAGCTTTCTTT
TRBD2	TRBV5-1	TRBJ2-1	.	CASSLIAGDREQFF	TGCGCCAGCAGCTTGATAGCGGGGGATCGAGAGCAGTTCTTC
.	TRBV6-5	TRBJ1-1	once	CASSYSGDMNTEAFF	TGTGCCAGCAGTTACTCGGGAGATATGAACACTGAAGCTTTCTTT
.	TRBV12-3/TRBV12-4	TRBJ1-1	.	CATSPQGVAEAFF	TGTGCCACCTCTCCCCAGGGCGTCGCTGAAGCTTTCTTT
.	TRBV7-2	TRBJ2-7	.	CASSQTSIVYEQYF	TGTGCCAGCAGCCAGACCAGTATTGTCTACGAGCAGTACTTC
TRBD1	TRBV15	TRBJ1-2	.	CATSRDRDRGWYGYTF	TGTGCCACCAGCAGAGATCGGGACAGGGGATGGTATGGCTACACCTTC
.	TRBV2	TRBJ2-7	.	CASSEDGFYEQYF	TGTGCCAGCAGTGAAGATGGGTTCTACGAGCAGTACTTC
.	TRBV11-2	TRBJ1-1	.	CASSLVKRNTEAFF	TGTGCCAGCAGCTTAGTTAAGAGGAACACTGAAGCTTTCTTT
TRBD1	TRBV10-3	TRBJ1-5	.	CAISESGTGEGNQPQHF	TGTGCCATCAGTGAGAGCGGAACAGGGGAAGGCAATCAGCCCCAGCATTTT
.	TRBV20-1	TRBJ1-2	.	CSARVSLGENYGYTF	TGCAGTGCTAGAGTCTCTTTGGGAGAGAACTATGGCTACACCTTC
.	TRBV29-1	TRBJ2-3	.	CSVGFLDSTDTQYF	TGCAGCGTTGGATTCTTGGACAGCACAGATACGCAGTATTTT
TRBD1	TRBV4-2	TRBJ2-7	.	CASSQRRPGTGGRGEQYF	TGTGCCAGCAGCCAACGGCGCCCCGGGACAGGGGGACGAGGCGAGCAGTACTTC
.	TRBV5-1	TRBJ2-1	.	CASSLGRSSSYNEQFF	TGCGCCAGCAGCTTGGGCAGGTCAAGCTCCTACAATGAGCAGTTCTTC
TRBD2	TRBV5-1	TRBJ2-1	once	CASSFSGGGYNEQFF	TGCGCCAGCAGCTTTAGCGGGGGTGGTTACAATGAGCAGTTCTTC
.	TRBV20-1	TRBJ2-5	.	CSARDSGYVETQYF	TGCAGTGCTAGAGATAGTGGCTATGTGGAGACCCAGTACTTC
TRBD2	TRBV20-1	TRBJ2-7	.	CSAMKLAGETYEQYF	TGCAGTGCGATGAAACTAGCGGGGGAAACCTACGAGCAGTACTTC
.	TRBV9	TRBJ2-2	.	CASSARATINTGELFF	TGTGCCAGCAGCGCCCGCGCGACAATAAACACCGGGGAGCTGTTTTTT
.	TRBV9	TRBJ2-3	.	CASSLGGSATDTQYF	TGTGCCAGCAGCCTCGGGGGTAGCGCGACAGATACGCAGTATTTT
.	TRBV3-1	TRBJ1-2	.	CASSQGSQGTYGYTF	TGTGCCAGCAGCCAAGGGTCCCAGGGCACCTATGGCTACACCTTC
.	TRBV20-1	TRBJ2-7	.	CSARDRIRTYEQYF	TGCAGTGCTAGAGATCGAATCAGGACCTACGAGCAGTACTTC
TRBD2	TRBV29-1	TRBJ2-1	.	CSVVPILTSGKHNEQFF	TGCAGCGTTGTCCCGATCCTGACTAGCGGGAAACACAATGAGCAGTTCTTC
.	TRBV4-1	TRBJ1-6	.	CASSPGGTYNSPLHF	TGCGCCAGCAGCCCAGGAGGTACCTATAATTCACCCCTCCACTTT
.	TRBV11-2	TRBJ2-5	.	CASSLAVGAGAKEETQYF	TGTGCCAGCAGCTTAGCCGTCGGCGCGGGGGCCAAAGAAGAGACCCAGTACTTC
.	TRBV7-9	TRBJ2-3	.	CASSPRQHATGTDTQYF	TGTGCCAGCAGCCCACGCCAGCACGCCACTGGGACAGATACGCAGTATTTT
TRBD2	TRBV20-1	TRBJ2-5	.	CSVQDTSGNQETQYF	TGCAGTGTACAGGACACTAGCGGGAATCAAGAGACCCAGTACTTC
.	TRBV7-6	TRBJ2-3	.	CASSLGPGSTDTQYF	TGTGCCAGCAGCCTAGGCCCGGGGAGCACAGATACGCAGTATTTT
TRBD1	TRBV9	TRBJ2-3	.	CASSVETGPKDTQYF	TGTGCCAGCAGCGTAGAGACAGGGCCTAAAGATACGCAGTATTTT
TRBD2	TRBV5-1	TRBJ2-3	.	CASSFYAQTSADTQYF	TGCGCCAGCAGCTTCTACGCCCAGACTAGCGCAGATACGCAGTATTTT
TRBD2	TRBV5-6	TRBJ2-3	once	CASSLGLAGPDTQYF	TGTGCCAGCAGCTTGGGGCTAGCGGGGCCCGATACGCAGTATTTT
TRBD1	TRBV2	TRBJ2-2	.	CASKGAGGLTGELFF	TGTGCCAGCAAAGGAGCAGGGGGCCTCACCGGGGAGCTGTTTTTT
TRBD2	TRBV20-1	TRBJ2-2	.	CSARPGGNTGELFF	TGCAGTGCTCGCCCGGGGGGTAACACCGGGGAGCTGTTTTTT